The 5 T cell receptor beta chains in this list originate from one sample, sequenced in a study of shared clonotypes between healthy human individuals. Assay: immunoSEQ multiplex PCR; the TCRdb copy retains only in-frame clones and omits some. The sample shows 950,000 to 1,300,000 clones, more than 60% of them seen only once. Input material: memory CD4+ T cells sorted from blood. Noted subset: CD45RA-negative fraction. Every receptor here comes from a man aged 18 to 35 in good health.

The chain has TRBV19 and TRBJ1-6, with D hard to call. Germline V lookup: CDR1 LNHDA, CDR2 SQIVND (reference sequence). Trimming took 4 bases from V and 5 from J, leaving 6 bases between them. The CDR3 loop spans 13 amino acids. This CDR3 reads CASSSRDNSPLHF. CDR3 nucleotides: TGTGCCAGTAGTAGTCGGGATAATTCACCCCTCCACTTT.

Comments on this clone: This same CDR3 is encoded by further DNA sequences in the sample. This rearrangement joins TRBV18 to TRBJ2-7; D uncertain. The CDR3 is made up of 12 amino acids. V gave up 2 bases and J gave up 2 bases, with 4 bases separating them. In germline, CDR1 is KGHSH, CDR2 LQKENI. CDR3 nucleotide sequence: TGTGCCAGCTCACCAGGCGCCTACGAGCAGTACTTC. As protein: CASSPGAYEQYF.

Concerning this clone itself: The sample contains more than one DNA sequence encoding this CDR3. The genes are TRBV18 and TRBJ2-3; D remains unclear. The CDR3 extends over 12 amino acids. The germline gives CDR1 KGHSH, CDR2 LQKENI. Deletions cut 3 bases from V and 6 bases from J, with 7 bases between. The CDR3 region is CASSPRGDTQYF. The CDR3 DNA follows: TGTGCCAGCTCACCCCGTGGGGATACGCAGTATTTT.

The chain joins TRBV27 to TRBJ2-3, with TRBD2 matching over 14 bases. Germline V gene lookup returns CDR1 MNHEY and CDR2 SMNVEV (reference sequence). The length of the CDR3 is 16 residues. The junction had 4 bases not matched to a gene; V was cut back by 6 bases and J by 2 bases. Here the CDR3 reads CASRGLAGAFTDTQYF. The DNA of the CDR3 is TGTGCCAGCAGGGGACTAGCGGGGGCCTTCACAGATACGCAGTATTTT.

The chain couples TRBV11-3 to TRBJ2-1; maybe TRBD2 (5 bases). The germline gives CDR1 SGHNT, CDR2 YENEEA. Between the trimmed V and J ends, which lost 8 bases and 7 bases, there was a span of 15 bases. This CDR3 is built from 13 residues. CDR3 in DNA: TGTGCCAGCGGGGTAGCCCCGGGGAATGAGCAGTTCTTC. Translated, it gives CASGVAPGNEQFF. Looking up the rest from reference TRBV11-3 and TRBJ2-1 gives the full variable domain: EAGVVQSPRYKIIEKKQPVAFWCNPISGHNTLYWYLQNLGQGPELLIRYENEEAVDDSQLPKDRFSAERLKGVDSTLKIQPAELGDSAVYLCASGVAPGNEQFFGPGTRLTVL.